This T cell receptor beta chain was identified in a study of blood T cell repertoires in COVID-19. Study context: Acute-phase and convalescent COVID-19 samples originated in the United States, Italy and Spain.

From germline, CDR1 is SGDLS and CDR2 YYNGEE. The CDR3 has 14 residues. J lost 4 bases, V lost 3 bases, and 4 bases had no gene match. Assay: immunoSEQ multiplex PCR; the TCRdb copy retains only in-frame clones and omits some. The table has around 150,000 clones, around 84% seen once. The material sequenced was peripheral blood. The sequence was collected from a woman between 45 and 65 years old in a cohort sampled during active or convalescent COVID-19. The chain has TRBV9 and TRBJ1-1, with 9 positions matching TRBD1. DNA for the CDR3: TGTGCCAGCAGCGCTCCGACAGGGGGCACTGAAGCTTTCTTT. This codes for CASSAPTGGTEAFF.